The T cell receptor (beta chain) described here comes from a study of control samples from healthy donors and cancer patients. The CDR3 is 15 residues long. CDR1 is LNHDA, CDR2 SQIVND, per germline (reference sequence). With 5 bases removed from V and 5 bases from J, the gap between germline ends came to 15 bases. This clone appeared a few times. Generated by immunoSEQ multiplex PCR, the TCRdb table keeps only in-frame clones and is missing some. The table lists about 150,000 clones, 92% of them singletons. This chain joins TRBV19 and TRBJ2-2; D gene ambiguous. Specimen: blood. This clonotype was obtained from a woman in her 30s in good health. The CDR3 region is CASSSPAGRTGELFF. In DNA form, the CDR3 reads TGTGCCAGTAGTTCTCCAGCCGGGCGAACCGGGGAGCTGTTTTTT.